Following are 17 T cell receptor beta chains from one sample sequenced in a study of cytomegalovirus exposure and HLA in healthy donors. Researchers ran the PCR with 60 Vbeta and 13 Jbeta primers. Produced via immunoSEQ multiplex PCR; TCRdb's table is partial and in-frame only. The repertoire shows around 25,000 clones; the top ten hold around 17%. Sequencing used PBMCs. Receptors were obtained from a male donor in good health and CMV-seropositive.

The chain is built from TRBV27 and TRBJ1-2; D uncertain. This CDR3 has 13 residues. Germline V CDR1 and CDR2: MNHEY, SMNVEV (reference sequence). The V gene lost 2 bases and the J gene lost 4 bases, with 8 bases spanning the gap. The CDR3 nucleotides read TGTGCCAGCAGTTTAAACACGATCTATGGCTACACCTTC. Translating it yields CASSLNTIYGYTF.

This chain joins TRBV18 and TRBJ1-2, with D unclear. Germline V gene data show CDR1 as KGHSH and CDR2 as LQKENI. This CDR3 region has 14 residues. With 6 bases removed from V and 2 bases from J, the gap between germline ends came to 13 bases. The CDR3 is CASSPGHTNYGYTF. The CDR3 coding sequence is TGTGCCAGCTCTCCGGGTCACACCAACTATGGCTACACCTTC.

The J gene is TRBJ2-3, the V gene TRBV4-3; unclear D gene. The CDR3 runs to 15 residues. Deletions cut 0 bases from V and 3 bases from J, with 10 bases between. Germline CDR1 reads LGHNA; CDR2 reads YSLEER. The DNA for the CDR3 is TGCGCCAGCAGCCAAGATTGGCCGTCTACAGATACGCAGTATTTT. It translates to CASSQDWPSTDTQYF.

V and J are TRBV13 and TRBJ2-1; 7 nucleotides match TRBD1. With 5 bases clipped from V and 11 bases from J, the junction kept 6 bases outside the gene matches. Per the germline V gene, CDR1 is PRHDT and CDR2 is FYEKMQ (reference sequence). CDR3 length: 12 residues. CDR3 coding DNA: TGTGCCAGCAGCACGAGGGACAGACAGCAGTTCTTC. As protein: CASSTRDRQQFF.

CDR3 sequence reads: CASSSGQGGAEQYF. The CDR3 DNA reads as TGTGCCAGCAGTTCGGGACAGGGAGGGGCCGAGCAGTACTTC. The chain combines TRBV27 with TRBJ2-7; 9 bases are shared with TRBD1. After removal of 4 bases from V and 6 bases from J, the junction contained 7 bases not matched to a gene. This CDR3 has 14 residues. In germline, CDR1 is MNHEY, CDR2 SMNVEV (reference sequence).

This clone is labeled medium-sized (0.01 to 0.1%) based on frequency. Other DNA variants within this sample encode the same CDR3. The chain employs TRBV30 and TRBJ1-1; D is perhaps TRBD1 (6 bases). V lost 3 bases and J 1 base, leaving 9 bases between the germline ends. CDR3 length: 13 residues. The germline V gene has CDR1 GTSNPN and CDR2 SVGIG (reference sequence). For the CDR3, the DNA is TGTGCCTGGAGCTTGACAGGGAACACTGAAGCTTTCTTT. Amino acids: CAWSLTGNTEAFF.

In the case of this clone: A read error may produce the germline difference seen at one junction end. The chain has TRBV4-3 and TRBJ2-1; D not certain. The CDR3 is 15 residues long. Germline-derived CDR1 and CDR2 are LGHNA and YSLEER. CDR3 nucleotide sequence: TGCGCCAGCACCCAATACAGAAGCTCCTACAATGAGCAGTTCTTC. Its translation is CASTQYRSSYNEQFF.

The rearrangement uses TRBV5-4 and TRBJ1-1, with D perhaps TRBD1 (5 bases). Trimming left V 0 bases short and J 4 bases short, with 13 bases between. The germline V gene encodes CDR1 SGHNT and CDR2 YYREEE (reference sequence). This CDR3 contains 15 residues. CDR3: CASSLAGVSGTEAFF. CDR3 coding DNA: TGTGCCAGCAGCTTGGCGGGGGTGTCGGGCACTGAAGCTTTCTTT.

V and J are TRBV29-1 and TRBJ1-1; no firm D call. CDR3 length equals 17 residues. CDR1 SQVTM and CDR2 ANQGSEA come from the germline V gene. V lost 6 bases and J 4 bases, leaving 27 bases between the germline ends. CDR3 bases: TGCAGCGTCCTCCGGGGTCATGGGCCCCTTGTCGGCACTGAAGCTTTCTTT. Translated, it gives CSVLRGHGPLVGTEAFF.

The rearrangement links TRBV27 to TRBJ2-2; 7 nucleotides line up with TRBD2. The CDR3 totals 18 residues. Trimming cost V 2 bases and J 2 bases; bases outside gene matches: 11. Germline lookup yields CDR1 MNHEY and CDR2 SMNVEV (reference sequence). CDR3 sequence (DNA): TGTGCCAGCAGTTTAAGACGGGACTACTTTTTAAACACCGGGGAGCTGTTTTTT. This codes for CASSLRRDYFLNTGELFF.

The chain employs TRBV18 and TRBJ2-5, with D unresolved. Between the trimmed V and J ends, which lost 3 bases and 1 base, there was a span of 9 bases. CDR1 KGHSH and CDR2 LQKENI come from the germline V gene. CDR3 length: 14 residues. CDR3 in amino acids: CASSPSATQETQYF. The CDR3 DNA reads as TGTGCCAGCTCACCGAGCGCAACCCAAGAGACCCAGTACTTC.

The rearrangement joins TRBV11-3 to TRBJ2-4; D may be TRBD1 (6 bases). The CDR3 sequence is 14 residues long. Deletions cut 4 bases from V and 7 bases from J, with 14 bases between. Germline lookup yields CDR1 SGHNT and CDR2 YENEEA. CDR3 amino acids: CASSSSRGSNIQYF. DNA of the CDR3: TGTGCCAGCAGCTCGAGCAGGGGCAGTAACATTCAGTACTTC.

This chain links TRBV6-1 with TRBJ1-1; 7 bases map to TRBD1. Trimming cost V 7 bases and J 5 bases; bases outside gene matches: 10. Germline loops: CDR1 MNHNS, CDR2 SASEGT. The CDR3 is 14 residues long. The DNA for the CDR3 is TGTGCCAGCACCCTAGGGGGCGCCAGGACTGAAGCTTTCTTT. Protein sequence: CASTLGGARTEAFF.

The chain carries TRBV28 and TRBJ2-7; D is perhaps TRBD2 (6 bases). V lost 4 bases to trimming and J lost 4 bases, with 14 bases between them. The CDR3 totals 14 residues. The germline V gene has CDR1 MDHEN and CDR2 SYDVKM. CDR3 coding DNA: TGTGCCAGCAGTTCTACCGGAGGGCCGTACGAGCAGTACTTC. Its translation is CASSSTGGPYEQYF.

The genes are TRBV4-3 and TRBJ1-1; 7 nucleotides align to TRBD1. The CDR3 sequence is 15 residues long. Germline V gene data show CDR1 as LGHNA and CDR2 as YSLEER. V shed 6 bases and J 6 bases; nucleotides not matched to a gene: 13. The CDR3 loop is CASRTGLAWDSEAFF. The CDR3 coding sequence is TGCGCCAGCAGGACAGGGCTTGCTTGGGACTCTGAAGCTTTCTTT.

The chain couples TRBV29-1 to TRBJ1-2, with D possibly TRBD1 on 5 matching bases. V shed 0 bases and J shed 7 bases, with 12 bases lying between them. The CDR3 length is 13 residues. Germline values: CDR1 SQVTM, CDR2 ANQGSEA. The CDR3 region is CSVEDRGGSGYTF. For the CDR3, the DNA is TGCAGCGTTGAAGATCGGGGGGGAAGTGGCTACACCTTC.

The CDR3 sequence: CATSGRAGDQPQHF. The CDR3 DNA sequence: TGTGCCACCTCCGGCAGGGCAGGGGATCAGCCCCAGCATTTT. J is TRBJ1-5 and V is TRBV27, with D tentatively TRBD1 (6 bases). This CDR3 comprises 14 residues. The V gene's germline CDR1 is MNHEY and CDR2 SMNVEV (reference sequence). V was shortened by 10 bases and J by 5 bases, with 18 bases between the two germline ends.